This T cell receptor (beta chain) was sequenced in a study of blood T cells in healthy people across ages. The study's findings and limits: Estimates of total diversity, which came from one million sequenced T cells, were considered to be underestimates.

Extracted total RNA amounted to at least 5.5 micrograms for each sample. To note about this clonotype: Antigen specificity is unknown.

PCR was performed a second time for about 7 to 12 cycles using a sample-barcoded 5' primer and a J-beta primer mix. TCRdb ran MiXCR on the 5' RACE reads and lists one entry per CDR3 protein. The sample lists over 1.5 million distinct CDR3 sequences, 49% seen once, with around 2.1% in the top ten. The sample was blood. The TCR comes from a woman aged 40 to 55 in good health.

The CDR3 here is CAIRTGQRNYGYTF. The CDR3 nucleotides read TGTGCCATCAGAACGGGACAGCGTAACTATGGCTACACCTTC. V is TRBV10-3 and J is TRBJ1-2, with 7 bases aligning to TRBD1. Germline CDR1 ENHRY, CDR2 SYGVKD. With V trimmed by 6 bases and J by 1 base, 5 bases remained unmatched. The CDR3 covers 14 residues.